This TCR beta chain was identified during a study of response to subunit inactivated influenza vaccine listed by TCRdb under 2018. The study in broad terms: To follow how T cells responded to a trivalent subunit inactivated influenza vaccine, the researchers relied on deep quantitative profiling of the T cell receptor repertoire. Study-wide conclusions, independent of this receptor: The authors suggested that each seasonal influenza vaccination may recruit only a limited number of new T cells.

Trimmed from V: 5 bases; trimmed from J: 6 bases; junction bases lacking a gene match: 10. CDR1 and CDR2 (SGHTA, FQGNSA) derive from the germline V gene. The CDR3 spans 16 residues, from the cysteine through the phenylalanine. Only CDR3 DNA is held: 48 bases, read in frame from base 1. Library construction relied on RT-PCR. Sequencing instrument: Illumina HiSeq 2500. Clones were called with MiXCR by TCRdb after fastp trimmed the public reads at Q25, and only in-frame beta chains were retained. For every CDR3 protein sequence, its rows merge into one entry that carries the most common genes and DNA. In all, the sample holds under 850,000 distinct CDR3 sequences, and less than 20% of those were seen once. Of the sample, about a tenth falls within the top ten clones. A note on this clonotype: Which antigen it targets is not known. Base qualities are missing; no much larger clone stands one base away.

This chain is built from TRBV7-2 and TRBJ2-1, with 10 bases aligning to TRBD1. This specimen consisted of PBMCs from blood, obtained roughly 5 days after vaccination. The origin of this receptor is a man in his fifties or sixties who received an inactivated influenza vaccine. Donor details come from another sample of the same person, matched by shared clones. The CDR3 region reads CASSVATGQGFNEQFF. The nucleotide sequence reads TGTGCCAGCAGCGTTGCCACGGGACAGGGGTTCAATGAGCAGTTCTTC.